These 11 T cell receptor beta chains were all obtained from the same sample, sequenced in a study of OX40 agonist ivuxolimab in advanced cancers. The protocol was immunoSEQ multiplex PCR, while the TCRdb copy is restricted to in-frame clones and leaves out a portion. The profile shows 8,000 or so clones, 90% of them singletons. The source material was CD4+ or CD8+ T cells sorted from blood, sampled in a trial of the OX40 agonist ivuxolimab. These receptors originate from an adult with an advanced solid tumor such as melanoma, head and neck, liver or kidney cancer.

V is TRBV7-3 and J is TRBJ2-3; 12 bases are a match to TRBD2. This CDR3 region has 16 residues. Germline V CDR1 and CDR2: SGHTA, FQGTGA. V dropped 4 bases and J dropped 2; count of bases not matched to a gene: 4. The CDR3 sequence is CASSSGLAGNTDTQYF. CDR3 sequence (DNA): TGTGCCAGCAGCTCCGGACTAGCGGGGAACACAGATACGCAGTATTTT.

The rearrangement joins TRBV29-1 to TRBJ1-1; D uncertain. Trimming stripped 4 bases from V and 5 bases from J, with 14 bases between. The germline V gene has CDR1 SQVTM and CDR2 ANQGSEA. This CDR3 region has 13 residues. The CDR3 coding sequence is TGCAGCGTTGGGTCACCACTGGGGACTGAAGCTTTCTTT. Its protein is CSVGSPLGTEAFF. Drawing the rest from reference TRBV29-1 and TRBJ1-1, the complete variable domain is SAVISQKPSRDICQRGTSLTIQCQVDSQVTMMFWYRQQPGQSLTLIATANQGSEATYESGFVIDKFPISRPNLTFSTLTVSNMSPEDSSIYLCSVGSPLGTEAFFGQGTRLTVV.

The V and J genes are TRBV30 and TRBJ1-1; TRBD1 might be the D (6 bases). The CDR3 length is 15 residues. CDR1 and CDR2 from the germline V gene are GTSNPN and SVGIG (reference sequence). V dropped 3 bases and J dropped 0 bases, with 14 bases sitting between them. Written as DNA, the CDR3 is TGTGCCTGGAGGACGGAGGACAGACTGAACACTGAAGCTTTCTTT. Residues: CAWRTEDRLNTEAFF.

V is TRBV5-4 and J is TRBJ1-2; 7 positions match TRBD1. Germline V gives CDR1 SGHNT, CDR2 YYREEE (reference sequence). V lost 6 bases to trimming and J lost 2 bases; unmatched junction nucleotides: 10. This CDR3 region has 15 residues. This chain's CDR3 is CASIPPGTENYGYTF. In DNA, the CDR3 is TGTGCCAGCATCCCCCCCGGGACAGAAAACTATGGCTACACCTTC.

The chain's CDR3 is CATSRGLAAQRRGETQYF. In DNA form, the CDR3 reads TGTGCCACCAGCAGAGGACTCGCCGCACAGCGAAGGGGGGAGACCCAGTACTTC. The V and J genes are TRBV15 and TRBJ2-5; D may be TRBD1 (6 bases). CDR3 length: 18 residues. V dropped 1 base and J dropped 5 bases, with 23 bases sitting between them. From germline, CDR1 is LNHNV and CDR2 YYDKDF (reference sequence).

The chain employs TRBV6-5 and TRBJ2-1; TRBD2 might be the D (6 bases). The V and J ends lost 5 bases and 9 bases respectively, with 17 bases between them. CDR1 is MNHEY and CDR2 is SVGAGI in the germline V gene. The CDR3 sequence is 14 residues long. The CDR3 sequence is CASSRGLSVGEQFF. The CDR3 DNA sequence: TGTGCCAGCAGTCGGGGACTCTCCGTAGGTGAGCAGTTCTTC.

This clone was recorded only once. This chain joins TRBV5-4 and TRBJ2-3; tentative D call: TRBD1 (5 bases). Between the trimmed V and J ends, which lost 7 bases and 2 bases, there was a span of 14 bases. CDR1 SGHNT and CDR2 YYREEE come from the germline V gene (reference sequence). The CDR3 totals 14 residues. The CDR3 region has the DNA TGTGCCAGCGGCTGGGGCAGTTACACAGATACGCAGTATTTT. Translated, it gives CASGWGSYTDTQYF.

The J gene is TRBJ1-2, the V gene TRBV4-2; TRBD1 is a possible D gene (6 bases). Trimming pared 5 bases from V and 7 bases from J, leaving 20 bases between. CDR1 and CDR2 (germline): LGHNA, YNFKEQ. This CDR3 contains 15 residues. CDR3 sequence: CASSLGGAGIRGYTF. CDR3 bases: TGTGCCAGCAGCTTAGGGGGAGCGGGGATCCGTGGCTACACCTTC.

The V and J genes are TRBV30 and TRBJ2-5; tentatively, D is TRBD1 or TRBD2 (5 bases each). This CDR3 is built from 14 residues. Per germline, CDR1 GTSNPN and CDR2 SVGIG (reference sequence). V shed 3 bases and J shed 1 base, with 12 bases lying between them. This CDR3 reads CAWRHDGTQETQYF. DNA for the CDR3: TGTGCCTGGAGACACGACGGGACCCAAGAGACCCAGTACTTC.

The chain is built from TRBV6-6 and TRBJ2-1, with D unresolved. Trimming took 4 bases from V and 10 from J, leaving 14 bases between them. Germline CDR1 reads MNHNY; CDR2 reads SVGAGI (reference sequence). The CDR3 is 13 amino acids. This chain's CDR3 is CASSLVGLGEQFF. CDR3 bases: TGTGCCAGCAGTTTGGTTGGGCTCGGGGAGCAGTTCTTC.

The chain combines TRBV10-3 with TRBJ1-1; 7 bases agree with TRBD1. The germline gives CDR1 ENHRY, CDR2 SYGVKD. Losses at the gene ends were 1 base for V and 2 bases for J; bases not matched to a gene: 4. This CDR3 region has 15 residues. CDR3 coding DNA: TGTGCCATCAGTGAGTTGACAGGGCTTAACACTGAAGCTTTCTTT. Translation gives CAISELTGLNTEAFF.